These 5 T cell receptor beta chains originate from one sample sequenced in a study of blood T cell repertoires in COVID-19. Clones were sequenced by immunoSEQ multiplex PCR, and TCRdb holds only the in-frame ones, with some missing. The table lists hundreds of thousands of clones, roughly 88% of them singletons. Sequencing input: peripheral blood. These receptors were obtained from a woman in her 30s with COVID-19, enrolled during active disease.

V gene TRBV21-1 combines with J gene TRBJ2-3; the table assigns TRBD2, which was not confirmed against the DNA. TRBV21-1 is described as a pseudogene. This CDR3 has 9 amino acids. The CDR3: CYCADTQYF. The CDR3, as DNA: TGTTATTGTGCAGATACGCAGTATTTT.

This chain uses TRBV7-2 with TRBJ1-2, with D tentatively TRBD1 (6 bases). CDR1 SGHTA and CDR2 FQGNSA come from the germline V gene. The CDR3 sequence is 17 residues long. V gave up 1 base and J gave up 8 bases, with 23 bases separating them. The CDR3: CASSLGVIQGRVLGYTF. The CDR3 DNA is TGTGCCAGCAGCTTAGGGGTCATCCAGGGGCGAGTGCTAGGCTACACCTTC.

The chain employs TRBV28 and TRBJ2-7, with 8 bases fitting TRBD1. Germline V gives CDR1 MDHEN, CDR2 SYDVKM. V was pared by 1 base and J by 3 bases, with 2 bases of the junction left unmatched. The CDR3 loop spans 14 amino acids. The CDR3 sequence: CASSLFDRGYEQYF. CDR3 coding DNA: TGTGCCAGCAGTTTATTCGACAGGGGCTACGAGCAGTACTTC.

V gene TRBV19 combines with J gene TRBJ2-4; 11 bases are shared with TRBD2. After removal of 3 bases from V and 0 bases from J, the junction contained 10 bases not matched to a gene. There are 19 residues in the CDR3. Looked up from germline, CDR1 is LNHDA and CDR2 is SQIVND (reference sequence). The CDR3 loop is CASSIRSGRALGAKNIQYF. For the CDR3, the DNA is TGTGCCAGTAGTATCCGTAGCGGGAGGGCCTTAGGAGCCAAAAACATTCAGTACTTC.

The rearrangement uses TRBV11-2 and TRBJ2-1, with TRBD2 matching over 9 bases. CDR1 is SGHAT, CDR2 FQNNGV, per germline. J lost 0 bases, V lost 6 bases, and 3 bases had no gene match. The CDR3 covers 15 residues. In DNA form, the CDR3 reads TGTGCCAGCAGACTAGCGGGTGTCTCCTACAATGAGCAGTTCTTC. This gives the protein CASRLAGVSYNEQFF.